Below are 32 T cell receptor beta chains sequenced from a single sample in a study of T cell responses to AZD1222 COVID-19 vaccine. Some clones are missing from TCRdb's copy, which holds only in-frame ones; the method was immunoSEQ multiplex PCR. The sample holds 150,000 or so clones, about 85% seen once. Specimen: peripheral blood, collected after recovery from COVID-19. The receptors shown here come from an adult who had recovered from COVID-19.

CDR3 bases: TGTGCCAGCAGCCAAGCCTTATTACAGGGGAAGGGAAATCAGCCCCAGCATTTT. Residues: CASSQALLQGKGNQPQHF. The rearrangement joins TRBV3-1 (or the pseudogene TRBV3-2) to TRBJ1-5, with 7 bases aligning to TRBD1. The CDR3 consists of 18 residues. The V gene end was trimmed by 1 base and the J gene end by 4 bases; junction bases not matched to a gene: 13. The germline V gene encodes CDR1 LGHDT and CDR2 YNNKEL (reference sequence).

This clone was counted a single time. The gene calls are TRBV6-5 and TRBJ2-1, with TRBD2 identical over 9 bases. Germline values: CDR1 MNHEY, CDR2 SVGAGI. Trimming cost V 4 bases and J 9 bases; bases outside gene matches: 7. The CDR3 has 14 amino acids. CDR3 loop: CASSSRGGRGEQFF. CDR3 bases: TGTGCCAGCAGTTCGCGGGGGGGCCGGGGTGAGCAGTTCTTC.

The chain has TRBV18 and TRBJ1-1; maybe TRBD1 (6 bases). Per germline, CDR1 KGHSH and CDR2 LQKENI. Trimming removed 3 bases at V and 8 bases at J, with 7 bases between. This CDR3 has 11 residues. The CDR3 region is CASSPDREAFF. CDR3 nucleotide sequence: TGTGCCAGCTCACCCGACAGGGAAGCTTTCTTT.

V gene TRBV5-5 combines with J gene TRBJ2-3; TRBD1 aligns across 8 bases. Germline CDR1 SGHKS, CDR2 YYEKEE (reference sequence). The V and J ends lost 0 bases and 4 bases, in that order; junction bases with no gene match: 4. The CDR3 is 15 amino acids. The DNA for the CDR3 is TGTGCCAGCAGCTTGGTAGGACAGGGTGCAGATACGCAGTATTTT. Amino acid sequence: CASSLVGQGADTQYF.

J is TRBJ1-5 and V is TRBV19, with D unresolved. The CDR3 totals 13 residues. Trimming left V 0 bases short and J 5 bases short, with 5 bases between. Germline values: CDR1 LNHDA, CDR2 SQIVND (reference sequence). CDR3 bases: TGTGCCAGTAGTATAGATGAGGATCAGCCCCAGCATTTT. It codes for CASSIDEDQPQHF.

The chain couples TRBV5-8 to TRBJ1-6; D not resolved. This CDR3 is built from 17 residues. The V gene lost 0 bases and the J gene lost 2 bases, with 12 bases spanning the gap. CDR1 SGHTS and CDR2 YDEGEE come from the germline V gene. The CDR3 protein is CASSLGSVTPYNSPLHF. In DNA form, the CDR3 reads TGTGCCAGCAGCTTGGGTTCGGTGACACCCTATAATTCACCCCTCCACTTT.

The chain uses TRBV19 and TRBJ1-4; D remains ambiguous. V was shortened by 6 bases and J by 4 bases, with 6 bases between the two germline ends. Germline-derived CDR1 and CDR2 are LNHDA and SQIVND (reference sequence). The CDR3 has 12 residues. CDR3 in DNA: TGTGCCAGTAGAGAGGGTAATGAAAAACTGTTTTTT. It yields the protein CASREGNEKLFF.

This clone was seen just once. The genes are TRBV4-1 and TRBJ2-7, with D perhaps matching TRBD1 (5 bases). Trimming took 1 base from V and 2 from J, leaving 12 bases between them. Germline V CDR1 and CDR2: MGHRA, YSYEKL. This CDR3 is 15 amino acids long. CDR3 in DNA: TGCGCCAGCAGCCAAGCCCAGGGAATCCCCTACGAGCAGTACTTC. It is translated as CASSQAQGIPYEQYF.

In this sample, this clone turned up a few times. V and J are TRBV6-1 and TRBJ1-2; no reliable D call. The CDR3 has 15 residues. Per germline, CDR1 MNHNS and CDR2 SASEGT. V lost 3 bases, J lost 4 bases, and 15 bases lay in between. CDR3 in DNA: TGTGCCAGCAGTGAGTTCGAGGAGGGTATCTATGGCTACACCTTC. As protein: CASSEFEEGIYGYTF.

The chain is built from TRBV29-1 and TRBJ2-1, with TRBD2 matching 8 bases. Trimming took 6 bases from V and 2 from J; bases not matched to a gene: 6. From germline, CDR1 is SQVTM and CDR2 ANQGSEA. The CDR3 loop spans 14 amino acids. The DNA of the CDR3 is TGCAGCGTGCTCGGACTAGCCACCTACAATGAGCAGTTCTTC. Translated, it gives CSVLGLATYNEQFF.

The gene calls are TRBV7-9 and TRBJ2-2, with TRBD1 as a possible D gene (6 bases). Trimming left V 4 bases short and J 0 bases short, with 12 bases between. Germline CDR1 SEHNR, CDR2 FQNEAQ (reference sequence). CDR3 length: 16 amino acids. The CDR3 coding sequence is TGTGCCAGCAGCTCCTCTGACAGGACGAACACCGGGGAGCTGTTTTTT. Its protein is CASSSSDRTNTGELFF.

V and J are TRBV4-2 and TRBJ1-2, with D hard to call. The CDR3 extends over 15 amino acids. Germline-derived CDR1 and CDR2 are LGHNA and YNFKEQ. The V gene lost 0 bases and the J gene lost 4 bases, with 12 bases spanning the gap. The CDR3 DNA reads TGTGCCAGCAGCCAAGATCTGAGCCAGGTCTATGGCTACACCTTC. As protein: CASSQDLSQVYGYTF.

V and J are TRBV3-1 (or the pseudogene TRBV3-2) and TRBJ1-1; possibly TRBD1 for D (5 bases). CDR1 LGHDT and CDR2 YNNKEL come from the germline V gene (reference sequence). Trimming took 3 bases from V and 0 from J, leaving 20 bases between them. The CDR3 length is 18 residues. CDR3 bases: TGTGCCAGCAGCCACCGACCGCCCGGACAAGGGGTGAACACTGAAGCTTTCTTT. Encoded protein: CASSHRPPGQGVNTEAFF.

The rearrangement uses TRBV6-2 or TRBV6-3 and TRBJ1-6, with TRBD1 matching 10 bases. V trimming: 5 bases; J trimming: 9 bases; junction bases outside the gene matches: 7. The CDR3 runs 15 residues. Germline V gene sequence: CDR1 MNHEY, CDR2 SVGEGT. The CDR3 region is CASSDRQGASSPLHF. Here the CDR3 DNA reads TGTGCCAGCAGTGACAGACAGGGGGCGAGTTCACCCCTCCACTTT.

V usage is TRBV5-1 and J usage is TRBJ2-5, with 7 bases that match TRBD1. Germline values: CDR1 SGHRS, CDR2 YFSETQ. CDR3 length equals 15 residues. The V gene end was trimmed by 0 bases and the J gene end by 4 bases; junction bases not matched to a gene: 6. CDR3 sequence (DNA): TGCGCCAGCAGCTTGGAGGGACAGACGCGAGAGACCCAGTACTTC. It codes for CASSLEGQTRETQYF.

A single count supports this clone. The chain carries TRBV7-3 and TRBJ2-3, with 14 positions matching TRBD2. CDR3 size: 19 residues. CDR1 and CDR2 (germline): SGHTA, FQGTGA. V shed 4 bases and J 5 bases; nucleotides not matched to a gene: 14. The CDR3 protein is CASSSLGRLAGGRLDTQYF. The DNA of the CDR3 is TGTGCCAGCAGCTCCCTCGGCCGACTAGCGGGAGGGCGACTAGATACGCAGTATTTT.

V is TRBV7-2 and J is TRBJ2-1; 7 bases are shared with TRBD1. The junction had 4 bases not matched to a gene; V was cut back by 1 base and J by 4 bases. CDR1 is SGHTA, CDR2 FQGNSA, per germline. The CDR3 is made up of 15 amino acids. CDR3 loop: CASSLEQGIYNEQFF. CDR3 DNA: TGTGCCAGCAGCTTAGAACAGGGGATATACAATGAGCAGTTCTTC.

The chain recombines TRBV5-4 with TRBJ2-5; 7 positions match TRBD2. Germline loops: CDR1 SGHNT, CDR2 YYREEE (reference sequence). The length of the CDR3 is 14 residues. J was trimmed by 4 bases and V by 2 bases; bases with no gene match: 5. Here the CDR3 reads CASSFLGGRETQYF. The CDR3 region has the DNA TGTGCCAGCAGCTTTTTGGGGGGGAGAGAGACCCAGTACTTC.

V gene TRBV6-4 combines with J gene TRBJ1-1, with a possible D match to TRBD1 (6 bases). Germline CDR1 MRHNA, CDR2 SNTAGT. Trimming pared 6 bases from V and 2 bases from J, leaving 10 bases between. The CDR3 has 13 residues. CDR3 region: CASRRQENTEAFF. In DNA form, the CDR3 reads TGTGCCAGCAGGAGACAGGAAAACACTGAAGCTTTCTTT.

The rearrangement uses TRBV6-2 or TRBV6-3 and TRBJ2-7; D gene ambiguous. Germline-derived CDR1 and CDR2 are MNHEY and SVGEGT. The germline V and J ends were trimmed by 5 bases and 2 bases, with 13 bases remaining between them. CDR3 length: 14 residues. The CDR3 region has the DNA TGTGCCAGCAGTCCAACAGTGGGGACCTACGAGCAGTACTTC. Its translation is CASSPTVGTYEQYF.

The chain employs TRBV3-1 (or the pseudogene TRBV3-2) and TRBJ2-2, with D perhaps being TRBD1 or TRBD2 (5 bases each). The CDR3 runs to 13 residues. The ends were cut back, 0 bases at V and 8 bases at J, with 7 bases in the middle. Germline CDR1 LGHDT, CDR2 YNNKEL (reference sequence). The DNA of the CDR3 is TGTGCCAGCAGCCAAGATTGGGGGGGGGAGCTGTTTTTT. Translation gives CASSQDWGGELFF.

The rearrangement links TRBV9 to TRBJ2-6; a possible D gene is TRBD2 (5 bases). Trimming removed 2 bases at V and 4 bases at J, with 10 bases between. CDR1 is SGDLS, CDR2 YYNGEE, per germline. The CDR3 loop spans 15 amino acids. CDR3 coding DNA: TGTGCCAGCAGCGTGAGGGATCCCGGGGCCAACGTCCTGACTTTC. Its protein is CASSVRDPGANVLTF.

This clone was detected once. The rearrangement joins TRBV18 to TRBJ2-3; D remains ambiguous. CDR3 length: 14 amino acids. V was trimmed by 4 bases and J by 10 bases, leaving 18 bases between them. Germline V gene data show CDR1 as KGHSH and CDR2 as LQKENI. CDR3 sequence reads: CASSLNDPAGPQYF. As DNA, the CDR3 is TGTGCCAGCTCACTCAACGACCCCGCAGGCCCGCAGTATTTT.

DNA of the CDR3: TGCAGTGCTAGTGTCAGCGGGGGTGGTGAGCAGTTCTTC. Its protein product is CSASVSGGGEQFF. This sequence joins TRBV20-1 and TRBJ2-1; 8 bases fit TRBD2. Per germline, CDR1 DFQATT and CDR2 SNEGSKA (reference sequence). After removal of 3 bases from V and 9 bases from J, the junction contained 7 bases not matched to a gene. The CDR3 runs 13 residues.

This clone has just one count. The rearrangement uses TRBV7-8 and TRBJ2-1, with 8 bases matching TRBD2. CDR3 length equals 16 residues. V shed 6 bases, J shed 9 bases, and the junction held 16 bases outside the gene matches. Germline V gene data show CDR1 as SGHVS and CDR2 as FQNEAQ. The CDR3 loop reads CASSWERRTSISEQFF. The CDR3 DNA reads TGTGCCAGCAGTTGGGAGAGAAGGACTAGCATCTCTGAGCAGTTCTTC.

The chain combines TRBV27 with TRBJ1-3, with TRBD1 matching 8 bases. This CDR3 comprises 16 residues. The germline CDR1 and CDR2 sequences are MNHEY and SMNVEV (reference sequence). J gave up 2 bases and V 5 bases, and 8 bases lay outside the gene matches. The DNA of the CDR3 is TGTGCCAGCAGTCCCTCCCTGACAGGGGCTGGAAACACCATATATTTT. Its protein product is CASSPSLTGAGNTIYF.

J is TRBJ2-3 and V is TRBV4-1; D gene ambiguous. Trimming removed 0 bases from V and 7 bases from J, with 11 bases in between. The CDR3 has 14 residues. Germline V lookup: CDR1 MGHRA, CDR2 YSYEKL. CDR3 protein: CASSQDLATYTQYF. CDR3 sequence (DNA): TGCGCCAGCAGCCAAGATCTGGCAACCTATACGCAGTATTTT.

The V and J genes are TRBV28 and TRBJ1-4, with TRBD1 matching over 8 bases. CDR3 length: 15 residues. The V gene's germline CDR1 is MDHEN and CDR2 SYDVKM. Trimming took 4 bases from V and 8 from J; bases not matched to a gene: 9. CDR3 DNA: TGTGCCAGCAGTTCCCCAGGGGGCGCGTACGAAAAACTGTTTTTT. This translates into CASSSPGGAYEKLFF. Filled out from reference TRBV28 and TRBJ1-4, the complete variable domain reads DVKVTQSSRYLVKRTGEKVFLECVQDMDHENMFWYRQDPGLGLRLIYFSYDVKMKEKGDIPEGYSVSREKKERFSLILESASTNQTSMYLCASSSPGGAYEKLFFGSGTQLSVL.

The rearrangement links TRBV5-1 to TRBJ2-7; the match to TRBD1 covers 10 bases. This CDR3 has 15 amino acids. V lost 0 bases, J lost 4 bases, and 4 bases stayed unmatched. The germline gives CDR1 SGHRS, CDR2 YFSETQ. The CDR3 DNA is TGCGCCAGCAGCTTGGCGGGACAGGGGTTTTACGAGCAGTACTTC. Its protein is CASSLAGQGFYEQYF.

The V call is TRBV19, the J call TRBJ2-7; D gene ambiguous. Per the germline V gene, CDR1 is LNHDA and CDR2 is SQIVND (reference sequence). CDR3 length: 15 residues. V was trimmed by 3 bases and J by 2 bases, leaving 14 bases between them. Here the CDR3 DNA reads TGTGCCAGTAGTATGGATGGGATAAGGGCCTACGAGCAGTACTTC. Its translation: CASSMDGIRAYEQYF.

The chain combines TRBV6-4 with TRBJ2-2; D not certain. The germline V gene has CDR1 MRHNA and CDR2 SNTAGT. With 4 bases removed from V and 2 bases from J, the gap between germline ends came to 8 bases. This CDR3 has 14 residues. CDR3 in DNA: TGTGCCAGCAGTGCCCTTCCAAACACCGGGGAGCTGTTTTTT. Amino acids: CASSALPNTGELFF.

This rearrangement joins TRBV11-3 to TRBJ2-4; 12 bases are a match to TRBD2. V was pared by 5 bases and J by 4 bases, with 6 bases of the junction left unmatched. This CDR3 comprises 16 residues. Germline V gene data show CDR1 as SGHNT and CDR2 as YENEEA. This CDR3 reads CASSPGGTSGKNIQYF. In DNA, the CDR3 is TGTGCCAGCAGCCCCGGTGGGACTAGCGGGAAAAACATTCAGTACTTC.